This T cell receptor (beta chain) appears in the sequencing data of a study of neurological immune-mediated disorders. Study-level points and caveats: HTLV-1-associated myelopathy showed the most TCR clonal expansion; multiple sclerosis the least, below healthy controls.

Concerning this clonotype itself: Its specificity is not known. This may come from a read error, since a much larger clone is one base off.

TCRdb re-called the 5' RACE reads through MiXCR, storing one row per CDR3 protein. The sample yields about 79,000 distinct CDR3 sequences, roughly 14% seen once. CDR1 SGHDN and CDR2 FVKESK come from the germline V gene. The CDR3 spans 16 residues. The TCR comes from a woman aged 45-60 years in good health. Material: PBMCs. The rearrangement uses TRBV14 and TRBJ2-3, with 10 bases matching TRBD2. CDR3: CASSGLLAGRTDTKYF. CDR3 nucleotides: TGTGCCAGCAGCGGTTTACTAGCGGGGCGCACAGATACGAAGTATTTT.